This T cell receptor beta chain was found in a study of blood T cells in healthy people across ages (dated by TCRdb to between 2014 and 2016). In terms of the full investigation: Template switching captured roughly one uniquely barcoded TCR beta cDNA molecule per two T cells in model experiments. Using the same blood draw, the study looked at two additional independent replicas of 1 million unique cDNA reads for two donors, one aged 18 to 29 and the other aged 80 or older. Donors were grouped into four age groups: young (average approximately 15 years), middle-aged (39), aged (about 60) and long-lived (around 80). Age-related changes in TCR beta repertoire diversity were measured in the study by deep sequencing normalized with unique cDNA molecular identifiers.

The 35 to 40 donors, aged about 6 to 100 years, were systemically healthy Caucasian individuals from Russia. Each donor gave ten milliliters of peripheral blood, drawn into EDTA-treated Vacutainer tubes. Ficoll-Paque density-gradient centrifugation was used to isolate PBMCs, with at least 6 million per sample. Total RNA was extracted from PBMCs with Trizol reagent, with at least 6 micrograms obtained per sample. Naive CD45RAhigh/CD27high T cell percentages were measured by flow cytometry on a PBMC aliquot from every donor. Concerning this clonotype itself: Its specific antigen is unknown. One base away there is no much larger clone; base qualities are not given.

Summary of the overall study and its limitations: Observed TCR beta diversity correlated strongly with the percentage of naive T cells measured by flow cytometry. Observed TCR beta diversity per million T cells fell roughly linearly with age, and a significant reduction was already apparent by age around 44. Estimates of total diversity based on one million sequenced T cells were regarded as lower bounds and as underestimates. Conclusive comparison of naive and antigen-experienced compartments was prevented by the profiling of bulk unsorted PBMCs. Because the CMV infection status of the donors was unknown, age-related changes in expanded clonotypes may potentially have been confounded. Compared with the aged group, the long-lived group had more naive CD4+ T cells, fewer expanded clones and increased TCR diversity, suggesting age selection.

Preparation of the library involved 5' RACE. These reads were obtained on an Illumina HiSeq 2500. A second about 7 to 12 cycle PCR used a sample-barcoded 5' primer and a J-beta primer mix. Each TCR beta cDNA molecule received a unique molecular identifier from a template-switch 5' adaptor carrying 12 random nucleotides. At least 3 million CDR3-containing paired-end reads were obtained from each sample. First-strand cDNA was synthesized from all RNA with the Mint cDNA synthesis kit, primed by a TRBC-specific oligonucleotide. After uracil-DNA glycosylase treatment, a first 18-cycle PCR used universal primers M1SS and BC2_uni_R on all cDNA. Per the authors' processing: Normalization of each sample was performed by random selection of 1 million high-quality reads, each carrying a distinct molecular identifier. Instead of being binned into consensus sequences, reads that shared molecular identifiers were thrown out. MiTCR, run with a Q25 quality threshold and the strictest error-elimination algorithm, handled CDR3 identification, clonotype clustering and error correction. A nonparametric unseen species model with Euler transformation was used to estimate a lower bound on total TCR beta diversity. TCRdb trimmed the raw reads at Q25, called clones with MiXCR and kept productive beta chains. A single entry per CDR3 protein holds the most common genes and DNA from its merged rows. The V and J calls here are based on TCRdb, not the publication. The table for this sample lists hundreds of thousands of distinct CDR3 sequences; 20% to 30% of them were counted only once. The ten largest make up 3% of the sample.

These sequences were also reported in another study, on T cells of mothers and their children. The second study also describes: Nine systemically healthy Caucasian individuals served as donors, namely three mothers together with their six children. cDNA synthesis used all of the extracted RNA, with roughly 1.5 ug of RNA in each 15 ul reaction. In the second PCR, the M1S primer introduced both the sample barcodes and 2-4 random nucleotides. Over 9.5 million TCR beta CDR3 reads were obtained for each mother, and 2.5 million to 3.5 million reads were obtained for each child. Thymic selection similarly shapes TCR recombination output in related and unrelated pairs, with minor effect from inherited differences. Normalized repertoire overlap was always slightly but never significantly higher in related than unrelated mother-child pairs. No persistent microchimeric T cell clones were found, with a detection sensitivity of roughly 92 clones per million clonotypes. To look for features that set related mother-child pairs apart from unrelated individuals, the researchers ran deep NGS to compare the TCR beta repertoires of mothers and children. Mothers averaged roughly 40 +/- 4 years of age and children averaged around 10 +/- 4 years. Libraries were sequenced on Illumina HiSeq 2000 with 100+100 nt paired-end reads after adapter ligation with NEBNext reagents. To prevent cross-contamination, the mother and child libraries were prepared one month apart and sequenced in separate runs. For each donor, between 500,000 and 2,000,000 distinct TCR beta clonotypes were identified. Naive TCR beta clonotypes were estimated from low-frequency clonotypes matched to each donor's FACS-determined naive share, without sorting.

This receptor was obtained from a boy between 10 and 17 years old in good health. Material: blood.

The CDR3 protein: CASSLGPEAESKLFF. In nucleotide form, the sequence is TGTGCCAGCAGTTTGGGCCCCGAAGCAGAGAGTAAACTGTTTTTT. Recombination linked TRBV12-3 or TRBV12-4 to TRBJ1-4; the D gene cannot be resolved reliably. V gives up 3 bases and J gives up 11 bases, and the segment between their germline ends measures 19 bases. The CDR3 starts with the cysteine, ends with the phenylalanine, and has 15 residues. The sequence is cut down to CDR3 DNA, 45 bases in frame from base 1.